The rows below give T cell receptor beta chains drawn from one sample of a study of shared clonotypes between healthy human individuals. Produced via immunoSEQ multiplex PCR; TCRdb's table is partial and in-frame only. The sample has about 2.1 million clones; about 93% are singletons. Sequenced: naive CD8+ T cells from PBMCs. These receptors all come from a man between 18 and 35 years old in good health. Some clones in this sample may be carry-over from other donors' samples. The CDR3 runs from the conserved cysteine through the conserved F or W. Fields, in order: clone size, D gene, J gene, V gene, CDR3 DNA, CDR3 protein. A D gene is named only where the DNA matches it firmly. Clone size, where shown, is once, few, many, or a class for clones that have expanded.

. . TRBJ2-3 TRBV4-2 TGTGCCAGCACCCAGGGGTCCCTGGGGGCTCCGTTCACAGATACGCAGTATTTT CASTQGSLGAPFTDTQYF
. . TRBJ1-1 TRBV4-2 TGTGCCAGCAGCCAAGGGACAACGGAAAGGGAAGCTTTCTTT CASSQGTTEREAFF
. TRBD2 TRBJ2-7 TRBV9 TGTGCCAGCAGCGTAGGACTAGCGGGAGAGTACGAGCAGTACTTC CASSVGLAGEYEQYF
. TRBD1 TRBJ2-2 TRBV9 TGTGCCAGCAGCGAACGACAGGGGGGCACCGGGGAGCTGTTTTTT CASSERQGGTGELFF
. . TRBJ1-2 TRBV9 TGTGCCAGCAGCGTCGGGATATTCGATGGCTACACCTTC CASSVGIFDGYTF
. . TRBJ2-7 TRBV29-1 TGCAGCGTCAAGGGGCCTGACCCGCGGCAGTACTTC CSVKGPDPRQYF
few . TRBJ1-1 TRBV11-3 TGTGCCAGCAGCCCGTGGCCAGCGAGCACTGAAGCTTTCTTT CASSPWPASTEAFF
few TRBD1 TRBJ2-2 TRBV7-9 TGTGCCAGCAGGCCCGGGACAGGGAGGACCGGGGAGCTGTTTTTT CASRPGTGRTGELFF
. . TRBJ2-1 TRBV19 TGTGCCAGTTCTAAACGGGAGTCAAACAATGAGCAGTTCTTC CASSKRESNNEQFF
. TRBD1 TRBJ2-7 TRBV6-1 TGTGCCAGCAGACCTTTGGACAGGGGCTACGAGCAGTACTTC CASRPLDRGYEQYF
. . TRBJ2-5 TRBV7-9 TGTGCCAGCAGCTTACTTTCGGGACGGAGAGGCCAAGAGACCCAGTACTTC CASSLLSGRRGQETQYF
. . TRBJ2-2 TRBV7-9 TGTGCCAGCAGCTTAGTAAAGAACGGGGAGCTGTTTTTT CASSLVKNGELFF
. . TRBJ2-5 TRBV11-2 TGTGCCAGCAGCTTAGCCCCGGTTAGGGAAGAGACCCAGTACTTC CASSLAPVREETQYF
. TRBD2 TRBJ2-2 TRBV29-1 TGCAGCGTTGAGGGGACTAGCGGGAGCACCGGGGAGCTGTTTTTT CSVEGTSGSTGELFF
. . TRBJ2-6 TRBV4-1 TGCGCCAGCAGCCAAACGACAGTGTCCAACGTCCTGACTTTC CASSQTTVSNVLTF
. TRBD2 TRBJ2-5 TRBV4-2 TGTGCCAGCAGCGAATCGATCGGACTAGCGGGAGGGCAGGTGGGAGAGACCCAGTACTTC CASSESIGLAGGQVGETQYF
once TRBD2 TRBJ2-5 TRBV4-1 TGCGCCAGCAGCCACCCAGGACTAGCGGGAGAGTGGGAAGAGACCCAGTACTTC CASSHPGLAGEWEETQYF
. . TRBJ1-1 TRBV7-8 TGTGCCAGCAGCCCTCCCGTATCGTCAGGCACTGAAGCTTTCTTT CASSPPVSSGTEAFF
. . TRBJ1-1 TRBV4-3 TGCGCCAGCAGCCAAGACCTGGCCGCGGTCGTGAGGGGTGAAGCTTTCTTT CASSQDLAAVVRGEAFF
. . TRBJ1-5 TRBV6-1 TGTGCCAGCAGCGATGCACACAGCAATCAGCCCCAGCATTTT CASSDAHSNQPQHF
. TRBD2 TRBJ2-5 TRBV27 TGTGCCAGCAGTTTAATTGCGGGAGGGGTGGAGACCCAGTACTTC CASSLIAGGVETQYF
. TRBD2 TRBJ2-7 TRBV4-1 TGCGCCAGCAGCCCGCAGCACGCGGGAGTTTTACGATTTAGCTCCTACGAGCAGTACTTC CASSPQHAGVLRFSSYEQYF
once . TRBJ1-1 TRBV4-3 TGCGCCAGCAGCCAAGATAGAGAAGGCGTGAACACTGAAGCTTTCTTT CASSQDREGVNTEAFF
. . TRBJ2-7 TRBV5-1 TGCGCCAGCAGTATTAACAGGGCTACGGCCGCCCAGCAGTACTTC CASSINRATAAQQYF
. . TRBJ1-2 TRBV13 TGTGCCAGCAGCTTAGGTCGGGTTGTCTATGGCTACACCTTC CASSLGRVVYGYTF
. . TRBJ1-2 TRBV28 TGTGCCAGCAGCCTAGGCTATCGGGACGGGGCCCCAGGCTACACCTTC CASSLGYRDGAPGYTF
. TRBD1 TRBJ2-2 TRBV28 TGTGCCAGCAGCCCCGGGACAGGGCGGACCGGGGAGCTGTTTTTT CASSPGTGRTGELFF
. TRBD2 TRBJ2-1 TRBV7-8 TGTGCCAGCAGCCTCCCACTAGCGGCCCTTTACAATGAGCAGTTCTTC CASSLPLAALYNEQFF
. TRBD2 TRBJ2-1 TRBV27 TGTGCCAGCAGTTTAGGACCCCGGGGGGTGAATGAGCAGTTCTTC CASSLGPRGVNEQFF
. . TRBJ2-1 TRBV6-1 TGTGCCAGCCGCTTAGGGGCCCGCGCCTACAATGAGCAGTTCTTC CASRLGARAYNEQFF
. TRBD1 TRBJ1-5 TRBV19 TGTGCCAGTAGTATTGGACAGGGGGTCAATCAGCCCCAGCATTTT CASSIGQGVNQPQHF
. . TRBJ1-1 TRBV4-1 TGCGCCAGCACTGGGGGAAACACTGAAGCTTTCTTT CASTGGNTEAFF
. . TRBJ2-1 TRBV7-9 TGTGCCAGCAGCCATAGGACCAGGGGCAATGAGCAGTTCTTC CASSHRTRGNEQFF
. . TRBJ2-1 TRBV25-1 TGTGCCAGCAGTGCCTACAATGAGCAGTTCTTC CASSAYNEQFF
. TRBD1 TRBJ2-3 TRBV28 TGTGCCAGCATTCGGGACAGGAGGGAAACAGATACGCAGTATTTT CASIRDRRETDTQYF
. TRBD2 TRBJ2-2 TRBV28 TGTGCCAGCAGTTTAGATCTAGCGGACGCGAACACCGGGGAGCTGTTTTTT CASSLDLADANTGELFF